This T cell receptor beta chain originates from a study of Graves' ophthalmopathy and Graves' hyperthyroidism. As concerns this clonotype: Antigen unknown.

Researchers took RNA transcripts and amplified TCR beta CDR3 regions from them. RT-PCR in the first round used HTBI primers; a second-round multiplex PCR followed. TCRdb reprocessed the multiplex PCR reads with MiXCR, giving one entry per CDR3 protein. The sample shows about 740,000 distinct CDR3 sequences, roughly 40% of them seen only once. Losses at the gene ends were 8 bases for V and 4 bases for J; bases not matched to a gene: 16. Germline values: CDR1 SGHVS, CDR2 FQNEAQ. The CDR3 contains 16 residues. Points from the study as a whole: Ophthalmopathy progression was predicted with approximately 68% sensitivity and about 74% specificity. Blood also held most thyroid clonotypes expanded above 0.001 frequency.

Sequenced input: peripheral blood. This receptor was identified in an adult man with Graves' ophthalmopathy. This chain joins TRBV7-8 and TRBJ1-1; 7 nucleotides align to TRBD1. The CDR3 sequence is CASSLTMQGVGTEAFF. CDR3 bases: TGTGCCAGCTCACTTACTATGCAGGGGGTAGGCACTGAAGCTTTCTTT.